This TCR beta chain is drawn from a study of cytotoxic CD8 clonotypes in ibrutinib-treated CLL. Study at large: Per sample, productive templates averaged 255,043 and productive rearrangements averaged roughly 91,000.

Clones were sequenced by immunoSEQ multiplex PCR, and TCRdb holds only the in-frame ones, with some missing. In the table there are roughly 63,000 clones, 57% of which are singletons. Study conclusions and caveats: The study found baseline clonality above age-matched healthy donors, tracking circulating CD8+ T-cell counts. The study found public clonotypes uncommon, contracting or stable on treatment. Baseline levels were approached again at progression, after clonality had risen at ibrutinib response.

A word on this clone: Antigen: not known.

Losses at the gene ends were 7 bases for V and 5 bases for J; bases not matched to a gene: 13. The germline V gene encodes CDR1 MNHEY and CDR2 SMNVEV (reference sequence). This CDR3 region has 15 residues. The receptor comes from a human donor with chronic lymphocytic leukemia. The starting material was PBMCs, obtained after 12 months of ibrutinib treatment. The chain uses TRBV27 and TRBJ2-5, with 7 bases matching TRBD1. The CDR3 protein is CASTPTPDRVETQYF. CDR3 coding DNA: TGTGCCAGCACCCCAACGCCCGACAGGGTGGAGACCCAGTACTTC.